This section outlines one T cell receptor (beta chain) sequence together with its context. This sample stems from a study of CD8+CD57+ T cells in acquired aplastic anemia. V lost 1 base to trimming and J lost 5 bases, with 9 bases between them. The germline CDR1 and CDR2 sequences are SGHVS and FQNEAQ. The CDR3 length is 15 residues. CD8+CD57+ cell expansion had been shown by flow cytometry in patients chosen for sequencing. The cohort consisted entirely of patients having severe acquired aplastic anemia. Researchers used genomic DNA as the template to profile TCR beta VDJ and CDR3. TCRdb redid the calling of the reads with MiXCR, one entry per CDR3 protein. This sample has approximately 80,000 distinct CDR3 sequences, with about three quarters found just once.

Sequencing used sorted CD4+, CD8+, or CD8+CD57+ T cells (not recorded which) from PBMCs. The sequence was obtained from a human donor with aplastic anemia. This chain connects TRBV7-8 to TRBJ1-6; no reliable D call. The CDR3: CASSLVVPNNSPLHF. In DNA form, the CDR3 reads TGTGCCAGCAGCTTAGTTGTTCCAAATAATTCACCCCTCCACTTT.